The 8 T cell receptor beta chains in this list originate from one sample, sequenced in a study of blood T cell repertoires in COVID-19. TCRdb keeps only in-frame clones here, not all; method: immunoSEQ multiplex PCR. The table has approximately 220,000 clones, 83% seen once. The material sequenced was PBMCs or T cells enriched from blood (not recorded which). These receptors came from a woman between 50 and 59 years old who had been exposed to COVID-19.

The chain couples TRBV7-9 to TRBJ1-2; unclear D gene. V was clipped by 5 bases and J by 8 bases, with 12 bases between them. CDR1 is SEHNR and CDR2 is FQNEAQ in the germline V gene (reference sequence). The CDR3 contains 12 residues. The CDR3 reads CASSLSEEGYTF. The CDR3 region has the DNA TGTGCCAGCAGCCTCAGTGAAGAAGGCTACACCTTC.

This clone has just a few counts. The V and J genes are TRBV6-6 and TRBJ1-2, with TRBD1 matching over 9 bases. V lost 10 bases and J lost 6; bases outside the gene matches: 3. Germline CDR1 is MNHNY and CDR2 is SVGAGI (reference sequence). This CDR3 is 11 amino acids long. Here the CDR3 DNA reads TGTGCCATCGGACAGGGGAATGGCTACACCTTC. This sequence encodes CAIGQGNGYTF.

V gene TRBV29-1 combines with J gene TRBJ2-7; tentatively, D is TRBD2 (6 bases). CDR3 length equals 13 residues. The V gene's germline CDR1 is SQVTM and CDR2 ANQGSEA. The V end lost 6 bases, the J end lost 1 base, and 13 bases lay between the germline ends. CDR3 nucleotides: TGCAGCGTGGGGGGTTTCTTGTCCTACGAGCAGTACTTC. Its protein product is CSVGGFLSYEQYF.

This clone has a single count. The chain combines TRBV18 with TRBJ2-5, with 7 bases that match TRBD1. This CDR3 is built from 16 residues. V trimming: 3 bases; J trimming: 2 bases; junction bases outside the gene matches: 9. The germline V gene encodes CDR1 KGHSH and CDR2 LQKENI. The CDR3 sequence is CASSPFRQGLQETQYF. CDR3 coding DNA: TGTGCCAGCTCACCCTTCCGACAGGGCCTTCAAGAGACCCAGTACTTC.

This chain uses TRBV5-4 with TRBJ1-1; D is perhaps TRBD1 (5 bases). V dropped 4 bases and J dropped 4 bases, with 14 bases sitting between them. The CDR3 sequence is 14 residues long. Germline values: CDR1 SGHNT, CDR2 YYREEE (reference sequence). The CDR3 DNA reads as TGTGCCAGCAGCCTTAATCGGGGGACCACTGAAGCTTTCTTT. It specifies CASSLNRGTTEAFF. The full variable domain, with the rest looked up from reference TRBV5-4 and TRBJ1-1, is ETGVTQSPTHLIKTRGQQVTLRCSSQSGHNTVSWYQQALGQGPQFIFQYYREEENGRGNFPPRFSGLQFPNYSSELNVNALELDDSALYLCASSLNRGTTEAFFGQGTRLTVV.

V gene TRBV14 combines with J gene TRBJ2-1; 8 bases match TRBD2. The CDR3 has 18 residues. The germline CDR1 and CDR2 sequences are SGHDN and FVKESK. The V gene end was trimmed by 0 bases and the J gene end by 9 bases; junction bases not matched to a gene: 16. CDR3 region: CASSQEGLAGGSLGEQFF. CDR3 nucleotide sequence: TGTGCCAGCAGCCAAGAGGGCTTGGCGGGGGGATCTTTAGGTGAGCAGTTCTTC.

This chain joins TRBV19 and TRBJ1-4; 7 bases align to TRBD1. With V trimmed by 9 bases and J by 7 bases, 11 bases remained unmatched. Germline values: CDR1 LNHDA, CDR2 SQIVND (reference sequence). This CDR3 has 14 amino acids. DNA of the CDR3: TGTGCCAGCCACCTTGGACCAGGGGGTGAAAAACTGTTTTTT. Translating gives CASHLGPGGEKLFF.

About this clone itself: Other DNA variants within this sample encode the same CDR3. This sequence joins TRBV5-1 and TRBJ1-1, with D perhaps matching TRBD1 (5 bases). V was clipped by 4 bases and J by 0 bases, with 10 bases between them. Germline V gives CDR1 SGHRS, CDR2 YFSETQ. The CDR3 contains 14 residues. The CDR3 DNA reads as TGCGCCAGCAGCCCGGGACTCCTGAACACTGAAGCTTTCTTT. Its protein is CASSPGLLNTEAFF.